This T cell receptor (beta chain) was captured by sequencing in a study of cytotoxic CD8 clonotypes in ibrutinib-treated CLL. Study-wide findings and caveats: Under therapy, public clonotypes either contracted or stayed stable, and they were uncommon.

The table lists this clone with a count of one. What it binds is not known. The method was immunoSEQ multiplex PCR; TCRdb's version includes in-frame clones alone and lacks a portion of them. This table has some 130,000 clones, approximately 83% appearing once. This CDR3 spans 16 amino acids. Deletions cut 5 bases from V and 0 bases from J, with 16 bases between. Germline V gene sequence: CDR1 ENHRY, CDR2 SYGVKD. The starting material was PBMCs, obtained after 24 months of ibrutinib treatment. The gene calls are TRBV10-3 and TRBJ1-2; D unclear. The TCR originated in a human donor with chronic lymphocytic leukemia. The CDR3 DNA sequence: TGTGCCATCAGTCAACTTCAAGGCCGCGCTAACTATGGCTACACCTTC. Its translation is CAISQLQGRANYGYTF.